The 20 T cell receptor beta chains below all came from one sample that was sequenced in a study of blood T cell repertoires in COVID-19 (dated by TCRdb to the early 2020s). Library creation used the immunoSEQ multiplex PCR assay. TCRdb re-hosts the immuneACCESS table, in-frame sequences only. Its copies lack some clones; in the studies checked, an unresolved V gene accounts for under half of them, and the cause for the rest is not known. The sample has 90,000 to 100,000 clones on record, 82% of them singletons. The top ten clonotypes cover around 18% of the sample. Source material: peripheral blood. The receptors originated from a man older than 75 with acute or convalescent COVID-19.

This chain links TRBV6-2 or TRBV6-3 with TRBJ2-1; TRBD2 matches 11 bases. Germline V gene sequence: CDR1 MNHEY, CDR2 SVGEGT. There are 16 residues in the CDR3. V dropped 5 bases and J dropped 1; count of bases not matched to a gene: 4. CDR3 nucleotides: TGTGCCAGCAGTGATAGACTAGCGGGGTCCTACAATGAGCAGTTCTTC. Encoded protein: CASSDRLAGSYNEQFF.

The chain combines TRBV19 with TRBJ2-7, with D perhaps TRBD1 (6 bases). CDR1 is LNHDA and CDR2 is SQIVND in the germline V gene (reference sequence). V lost 10 bases and J 1 base, leaving 17 bases between the germline ends. This CDR3 is 14 amino acids long. The CDR3 coding sequence is TGTGCCACCAAAGCCTCCGGACAGTCCTACGAGCAGTACTTC. Amino acid sequence: CATKASGQSYEQYF.

This chain uses TRBV15 with TRBJ1-2; D gene ambiguous. Trimming left V 0 bases short and J 2 bases short, with 10 bases between. Germline CDR1 is LNHNV and CDR2 is YYDKDF (reference sequence). The CDR3 is made up of 15 amino acids. The CDR3 bases are TGTGCCACCAGCAGAGATCCAGGCTTAAACTATGGCTACACCTTC. The encoded protein is CATSRDPGLNYGYTF.

The V gene is TRBV9, the J gene TRBJ2-6; TRBD1 matches at 9 bases. V trimming: 4 bases; J trimming: 4 bases; junction bases outside the gene matches: 6. CDR1 is SGDLS and CDR2 is YYNGEE in the germline V gene. The CDR3 has 16 amino acids. The CDR3 region has the DNA TGTGCCAGCAGCCCCCCACAGGGGGCCGGGGCCAACGTCCTGACTTTC. Its translation: CASSPPQGAGANVLTF.

The genes are TRBV24-1 and TRBJ2-3, with TRBD1 identical over 10 bases. J was trimmed by 3 bases and V by 5 bases; bases with no gene match: 7. CDR1 and CDR2 (germline): KGHDR, SFDVKD. This CDR3 is 16 amino acids long. DNA for the CDR3: TGTGCCACCAGTGCCCCATGGGGACAGGGGACAGATACGCAGTATTTT. Its protein is CATSAPWGQGTDTQYF.

A word on this clone: Distinct nucleotide sequences in the sample also encode this CDR3. The V and J genes are TRBV28 and TRBJ2-2; TRBD2 is a possible D gene (6 bases). V was cut by 3 bases and J by 2 bases, with 10 bases left in between. The CDR3 runs 15 residues. Germline CDR1 and CDR2: MDHEN and SYDVKM. The CDR3, as DNA: TGTGCCAGCAGTTTGGGACTTTTCAACACCGGGGAGCTGTTTTTT. Residues: CASSLGLFNTGELFF.

This clone was seen more than once but under ten times. This rearrangement joins TRBV5-5 to TRBJ2-5, with D maybe TRBD2 (6 bases). The germline CDR1 and CDR2 sequences are SGHKS and YYEKEE (reference sequence). The germline V and J ends were trimmed by 0 bases and 5 bases, with 14 bases remaining between them. The CDR3 has 15 residues. CDR3 residues: CASSLDGASGETQYF. CDR3 nucleotide sequence: TGTGCCAGCAGCTTGGACGGAGCCAGCGGGGAGACCCAGTACTTC.

With regard to this clone: The junction and the germline gene differ at one end; a read error may be behind it. The gene calls are TRBV5-1 and TRBJ2-5; 7 bases agree with TRBD1. This CDR3 spans 13 amino acids. The germline V gene has CDR1 SGHRS and CDR2 YFSETQ. The CDR3 reads CASTDRAGETQYF. The CDR3 nucleotides are TGCGCAAGCACAGACAGGGCTGGCGAGACCCAGTACTTC.

The chain uses TRBV7-2 and TRBJ1-5, with a weak D call TRBD1 (6 bases). The germline V and J ends were trimmed by 5 bases and 0 bases, with 14 bases remaining between them. The CDR3 extends over 16 amino acids. The germline gives CDR1 SGHTA, CDR2 FQGNSA. CDR3 protein: CASSLGQFRSNQPQHF. The CDR3 nucleotides read TGTGCCAGCAGCCTTGGACAGTTTCGTAGCAATCAGCCCCAGCATTTT.

The gene calls are TRBV6-4 and TRBJ2-2; 8 bases align to TRBD2. V was pared by 3 bases and J by 4 bases, with 4 bases of the junction left unmatched. The CDR3 length is 15 residues. The germline CDR1 and CDR2 sequences are MRHNA and SNTAGT. For the CDR3, the DNA is TGTGCCAGCAGTGATCTCGGGGGGGGCACCGGGGAGCTGTTTTTT. It yields the protein CASSDLGGGTGELFF.

This clone has only one observation. The gene calls are TRBV19 and TRBJ2-3; a possible D gene is TRBD1 (5 bases). CDR3 length: 14 residues. Trimming cost V 3 bases and J 3 bases, with 10 bases left between them. Germline loops: CDR1 LNHDA, CDR2 SQIVND (reference sequence). CDR3 DNA sequence: TGTGCCAGTAGTATTGGGCAGGGAACAGATACGCAGTATTTT. As protein: CASSIGQGTDTQYF.

The gene calls are TRBV18 and TRBJ1-1; TRBD1 might be the D (5 bases). Germline V lookup: CDR1 KGHSH, CDR2 LQKENI. The CDR3 length is 13 residues. V dropped 3 bases and J dropped 11 bases, with 16 bases sitting between them. This CDR3 reads CASSPAPGRSAFF. DNA of the CDR3: TGTGCCAGCTCACCGGCACCAGGGAGGTCGGCTTTCTTT.

This clone was seen only once. This chain uses TRBV28 with TRBJ2-5, with a tentative D call TRBD1 (5 bases). Germline V CDR1 and CDR2: MDHEN, SYDVKM. CDR3 size: 14 residues. V lost 7 bases, J lost 2 bases, and 14 bases lay in between. In DNA, the CDR3 is TGTGCCAGCAAAGCAGGGTCATTGCAAGAGACCCAGTACTTC. This translates into CASKAGSLQETQYF. Full variable domain (rest looked up from reference TRBV28 and TRBJ2-5): DVKVTQSSRYLVKRTGEKVFLECVQDMDHENMFWYRQDPGLGLRLIYFSYDVKMKEKGDIPEGYSVSREKKERFSLILESASTNQTSMYLCASKAGSLQETQYFGPGTRLLVL.

At least ten counts were recorded for this clone. The chain combines TRBV5-4 with TRBJ1-1; 7 bases match TRBD1. Germline V gene lookup returns CDR1 SGHNT and CDR2 YYREEE (reference sequence). V was pared by 7 bases and J by 0 bases, with 12 bases of the junction left unmatched. The CDR3 loop spans 16 amino acids. This CDR3 reads CASFPTPGQMNTEAFF. Here the CDR3 DNA reads TGTGCCAGCTTTCCGACCCCGGGACAGATGAACACTGAAGCTTTCTTT.

The table lists this clone with a count of one. The CDR3 spells CASSPGRGRADTQYF. CDR3 bases: TGTGCCAGCAGCCCCGGCAGGGGGCGGGCAGATACGCAGTATTTT. The rearrangement links TRBV7-9 to TRBJ2-3; TRBD1 matches 8 bases. The CDR3 has 15 residues. The germline V gene has CDR1 SEHNR and CDR2 FQNEAQ (reference sequence). V lost 5 bases and J lost 4; bases outside the gene matches: 8.

This chain joins TRBV19 and TRBJ1-2; TRBD1 is a possible D gene (6 bases). The CDR3 sequence is 15 residues long. The ends were cut back, 4 bases at V and 4 bases at J, with 16 bases in the middle. Germline lookup yields CDR1 LNHDA and CDR2 SQIVND (reference sequence). CDR3 sequence: CASSRTAQYGYGYTF. CDR3 nucleotides: TGTGCCAGTAGTAGGACAGCCCAATATGGCTATGGCTACACCTTC.

The chain joins TRBV7-2 to TRBJ1-2; D not certain. The CDR3 is 16 amino acids. The germline V and J ends were trimmed by 4 bases and 2 bases, with 17 bases remaining between them. Germline CDR1 is SGHTA and CDR2 is FQGNSA. The CDR3 DNA is TGTGCCAGCAGCTCAGGAGGGCCCAGTCGGAACTATGGCTACACCTTC. It translates to CASSSGGPSRNYGYTF.

The CDR3: CASSYSASSRTDTQYF. As DNA, the CDR3 is TGTGCCAGCAGTTACTCCGCCAGTTCCCGCACAGATACGCAGTATTTT. The chain recombines TRBV6-5 with TRBJ2-3; no clear D gene. V lost 0 bases and J 1 base, leaving 11 bases between the germline ends. The CDR3 totals 16 residues. Per germline, CDR1 MNHEY and CDR2 SVGAGI.

This clone was detected only once. The genes are TRBV7-2 and TRBJ1-4; D unresolved. The CDR3 spans 13 residues. Between the trimmed V and J ends, which lost 1 base and 8 bases, there was a span of 8 bases. Germline assignment: CDR1 SGHTA and CDR2 FQGNSA. The CDR3 DNA reads TGTGCCAGCAGCTTAGAGAGGGCAGAAAAACTGTTTTTT. Amino acid sequence: CASSLERAEKLFF.

This clone was observed a handful of times. This chain connects TRBV10-2 to TRBJ2-7, with 9 positions matching TRBD2. The CDR3 runs 14 residues. Trimming took 10 bases from V and 3 from J; bases not matched to a gene: 10. The germline CDR1 and CDR2 sequences are WSHSY and SAAADI. CDR3 bases: TGCGCCACCTCTTCCGGGACTAGCAACTACGAGCAGTACTTC. Translation gives CATSSGTSNYEQYF.